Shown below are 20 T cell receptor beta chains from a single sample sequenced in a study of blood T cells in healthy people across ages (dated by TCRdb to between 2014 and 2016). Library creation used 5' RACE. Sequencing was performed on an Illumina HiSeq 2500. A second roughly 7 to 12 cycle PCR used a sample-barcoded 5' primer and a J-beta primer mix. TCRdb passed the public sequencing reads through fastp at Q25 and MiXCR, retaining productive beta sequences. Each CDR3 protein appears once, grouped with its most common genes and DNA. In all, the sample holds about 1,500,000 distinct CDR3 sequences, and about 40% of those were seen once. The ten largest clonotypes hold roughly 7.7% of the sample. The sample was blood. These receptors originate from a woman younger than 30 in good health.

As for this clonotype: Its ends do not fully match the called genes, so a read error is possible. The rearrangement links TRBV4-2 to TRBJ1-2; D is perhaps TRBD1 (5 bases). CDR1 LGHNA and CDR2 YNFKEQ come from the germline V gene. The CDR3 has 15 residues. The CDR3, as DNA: TGTACCAGCAGCCAAAACGGGGATCAGGGCTATGGCTACACCTTC. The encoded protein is CTSSQNGDQGYGYTF.

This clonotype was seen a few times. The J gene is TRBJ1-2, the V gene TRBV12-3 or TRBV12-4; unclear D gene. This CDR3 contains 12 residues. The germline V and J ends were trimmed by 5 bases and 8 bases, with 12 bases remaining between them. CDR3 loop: CASSPGLSGYTF. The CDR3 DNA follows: TGTGCCAGCAGTCCAGGATTATCGGGCTACACCTTC.

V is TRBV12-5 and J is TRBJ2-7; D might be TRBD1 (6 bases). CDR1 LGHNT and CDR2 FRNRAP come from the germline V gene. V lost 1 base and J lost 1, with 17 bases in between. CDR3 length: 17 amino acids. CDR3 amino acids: CASGLGGPGHISYEQYF. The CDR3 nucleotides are TGTGCTAGTGGTTTGGGTGGGCCGGGACACATATCCTACGAGCAGTACTTC. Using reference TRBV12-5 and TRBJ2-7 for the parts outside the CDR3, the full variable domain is DARVTQTPRHKVTEMGQEVTMRCQPILGHNTVFWYRQTMMQGLELLAYFRNRAPLDDSGMPKDRFSAEMPDATLATLKIQPSEPRDSAVYFCASGLGGPGHISYEQYFGPGTRLTVT.

The CDR3 reads CATGDSGVKDTQYF. DNA of the CDR3: TGTGCCACCGGAGACTCGGGGGTGAAAGATACGCAGTATTTT. V is TRBV24-1 and J is TRBJ2-3; TRBD2 is a possible D gene (6 bases). Trimming took 9 bases from V and 5 from J, leaving 17 bases between them. Germline lookup yields CDR1 KGHDR and CDR2 SFDVKD. The CDR3 has 14 residues.

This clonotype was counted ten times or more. CDR3 DNA sequence: TGTGCCATCAGTGGAGGAACTAGCGGACAAGAGACCCAGTACTTC. Translated, it gives CAISGGTSGQETQYF. The V call is TRBV10-3, the J call TRBJ2-5; 8 nucleotides align to TRBD2. The CDR3 length is 15 residues. V gave up 4 bases and J gave up 2 bases; unmatched junction bases: 6. Germline V gene data show CDR1 as ENHRY and CDR2 as SYGVKD.

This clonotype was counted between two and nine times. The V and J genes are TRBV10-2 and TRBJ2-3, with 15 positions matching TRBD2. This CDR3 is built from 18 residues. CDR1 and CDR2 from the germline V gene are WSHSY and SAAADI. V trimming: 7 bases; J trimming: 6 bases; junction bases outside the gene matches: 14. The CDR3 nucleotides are TGCGCCAGCATACCGGAACGGGGACTAGCGGGGGGCCGGGATACGCAGTATTTT. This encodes CASIPERGLAGGRDTQYF.

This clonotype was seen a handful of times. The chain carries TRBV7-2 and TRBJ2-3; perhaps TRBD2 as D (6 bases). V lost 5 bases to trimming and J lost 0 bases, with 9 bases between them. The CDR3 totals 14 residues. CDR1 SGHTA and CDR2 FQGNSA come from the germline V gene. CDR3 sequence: CASSKAGSTDTQYF. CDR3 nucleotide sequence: TGTGCCAGCAGCAAAGCGGGCAGCACAGATACGCAGTATTTT.

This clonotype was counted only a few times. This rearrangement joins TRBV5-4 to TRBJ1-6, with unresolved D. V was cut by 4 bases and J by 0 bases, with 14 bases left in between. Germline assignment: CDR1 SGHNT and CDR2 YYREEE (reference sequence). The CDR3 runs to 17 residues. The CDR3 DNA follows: TGTGCCAGCAGCGGATCTGATTTGAGCTCCTATAATTCACCCCTCCACTTT. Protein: CASSGSDLSSYNSPLHF.

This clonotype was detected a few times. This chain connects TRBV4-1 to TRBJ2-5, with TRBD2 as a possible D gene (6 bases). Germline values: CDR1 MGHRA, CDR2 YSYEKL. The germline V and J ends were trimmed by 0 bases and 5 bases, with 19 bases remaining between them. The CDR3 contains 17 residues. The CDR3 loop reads CASSQDEGTGRRETQYF. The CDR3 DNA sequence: TGCGCCAGCAGCCAAGATGAGGGGACCGGGAGAAGGGAGACCCAGTACTTC.

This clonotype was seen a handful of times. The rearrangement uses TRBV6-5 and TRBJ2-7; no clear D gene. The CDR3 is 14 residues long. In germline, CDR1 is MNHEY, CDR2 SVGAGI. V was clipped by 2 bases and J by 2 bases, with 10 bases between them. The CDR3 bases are TGTGCCAGCAGTTACGGAGACGGACCCTACGAGCAGTACTTC. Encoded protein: CASSYGDGPYEQYF.

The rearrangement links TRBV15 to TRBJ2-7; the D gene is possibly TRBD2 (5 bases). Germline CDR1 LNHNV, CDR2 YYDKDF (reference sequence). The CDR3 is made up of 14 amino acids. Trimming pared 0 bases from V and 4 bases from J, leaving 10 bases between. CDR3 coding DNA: TGTGCCACCAGCAGAGATGTTAGCGAGTACGAGCAGTACTTC. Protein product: CATSRDVSEYEQYF. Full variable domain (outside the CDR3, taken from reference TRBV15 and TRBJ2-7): DAMVIQNPRYQVTQFGKPVTLSCSQTLNHNVMYWYQQKSSQAPKLLFHYYDKDFNNEADTPDNFQSRRPNTSFCFLDIRSPGLGDTAMYLCATSRDVSEYEQYFGPGTRLTVT.

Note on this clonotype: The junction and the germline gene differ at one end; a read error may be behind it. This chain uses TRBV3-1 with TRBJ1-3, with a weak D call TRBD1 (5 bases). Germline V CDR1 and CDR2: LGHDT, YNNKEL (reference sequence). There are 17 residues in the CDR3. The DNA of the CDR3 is TGTGCCAGCAGCCAAGGCGGGGCCGCTCACTCTGGAACCACCATATATTTT. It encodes CASSQGGAAHSGTTIYF. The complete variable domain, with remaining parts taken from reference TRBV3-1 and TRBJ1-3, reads DTAVSQTPKYLVTQMGNDKSIKCEQNLGHDTMYWYKQDSKKFLKIMFSYNNKELIINETVPNRFSPKSPDKAHLNLHINSLELGDSAVYFCASSQGGAAHSGTTIYFGEGSWLTVV.

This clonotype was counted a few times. CDR3 sequence reads: CASSQGAGGLETQYF. CDR3 DNA: TGTGCCAGCAGTCAAGGCGCGGGCGGATTGGAGACCCAGTACTTC. The chain joins TRBV7-2 to TRBJ2-5; D might be TRBD2 (5 bases). V lost 6 bases and J 5 bases, leaving 19 bases between the germline ends. The germline gives CDR1 SGHTA, CDR2 FQGNSA. The CDR3 is 15 residues long. Based on the CDR3 plus reference TRBV7-2 and TRBJ2-5, the full variable domain is GAGVSQSPSNKVTEKGKDVELRCDPISGHTALYWYRQSLGQGLEFLIYFQGNSAPDKSGLPSDRFSAERTGGSVSTLTIQRTQQEDSAVYLCASSQGAGGLETQYFGPGTRLLVL.

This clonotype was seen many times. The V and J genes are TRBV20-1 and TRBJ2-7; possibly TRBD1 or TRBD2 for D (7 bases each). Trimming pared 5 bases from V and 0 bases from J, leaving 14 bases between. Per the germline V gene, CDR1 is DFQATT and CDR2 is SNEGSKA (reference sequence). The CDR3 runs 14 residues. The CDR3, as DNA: TGCAGTGCTCCCAGGGGGGAGGGCTCCTACGAGCAGTACTTC. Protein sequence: CSAPRGEGSYEQYF.

The DNA of the CDR3 is TGCAGCGTTGAAGTGGAGGGGGTAGGTGAAAAACTGTTTTTT. The encoded protein is CSVEVEGVGEKLFF. V usage is TRBV29-1 and J usage is TRBJ1-4, with D tentatively TRBD1 (6 bases). CDR3 length equals 14 residues. Trimming pared 1 base from V and 7 bases from J, leaving 13 bases between. Germline lookup yields CDR1 SQVTM and CDR2 ANQGSEA.

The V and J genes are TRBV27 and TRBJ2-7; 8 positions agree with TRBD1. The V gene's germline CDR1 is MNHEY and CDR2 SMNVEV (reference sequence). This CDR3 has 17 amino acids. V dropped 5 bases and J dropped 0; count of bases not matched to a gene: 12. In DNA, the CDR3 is TGTGCCAGCAGTCCACACCCAGACAGGGGCCTCTCCTACGAGCAGTACTTC. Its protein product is CASSPHPDRGLSYEQYF.

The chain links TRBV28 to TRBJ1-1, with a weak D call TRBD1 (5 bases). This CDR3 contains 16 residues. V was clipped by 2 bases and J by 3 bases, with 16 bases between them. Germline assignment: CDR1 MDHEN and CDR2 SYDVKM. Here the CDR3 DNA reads TGTGCCAGCAGTTTAGGCGGGGCAGGAGGTTACACTGAAGCTTTCTTT. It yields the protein CASSLGGAGGYTEAFF. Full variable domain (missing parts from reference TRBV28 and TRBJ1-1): DVKVTQSSRYLVKRTGEKVFLECVQDMDHENMFWYRQDPGLGLRLIYFSYDVKMKEKGDIPEGYSVSREKKERFSLILESASTNQTSMYLCASSLGGAGGYTEAFFGQGTRLTVV.

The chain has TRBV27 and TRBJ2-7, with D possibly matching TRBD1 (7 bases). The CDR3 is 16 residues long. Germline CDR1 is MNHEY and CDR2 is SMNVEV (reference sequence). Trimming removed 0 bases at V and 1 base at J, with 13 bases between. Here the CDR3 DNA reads TGTGCCAGCAGTTTATCCGCGACAGGGAGGTCCTACGAGCAGTACTTC. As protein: CASSLSATGRSYEQYF.

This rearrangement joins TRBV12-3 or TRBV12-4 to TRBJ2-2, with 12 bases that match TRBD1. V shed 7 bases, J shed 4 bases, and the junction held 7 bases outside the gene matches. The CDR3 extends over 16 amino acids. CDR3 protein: CASIRDRGLSTGELFF. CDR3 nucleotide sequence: TGTGCCAGCATCCGGGACAGGGGGCTTAGCACCGGGGAGCTGTTTTTT.

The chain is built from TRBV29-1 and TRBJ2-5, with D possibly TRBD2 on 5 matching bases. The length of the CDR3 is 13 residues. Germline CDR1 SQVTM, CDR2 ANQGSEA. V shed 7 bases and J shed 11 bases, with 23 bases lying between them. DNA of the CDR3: TGCAGCGCTAGCAAAGGAGGTGACTACGTGCAGTACTTC. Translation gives CSASKGGDYVQYF.